The 14 T cell receptor beta chains given below trace back to one sample, sequenced in a study of blood T cells in healthy people across ages. PCR was performed a second time for roughly 7 to 11 cycles using a sample-barcoded 5' primer and a J-beta primer mix. TCRdb reprocessed the 5' RACE reads via MiXCR and lists one record per CDR3 protein. Among roughly 1,300,000 distinct CDR3 sequences listed, around 55% were seen once. The sample comprised blood. Receptor source: a man between 18 and 35 years old in good health.

V usage is TRBV28 and J usage is TRBJ2-7; the D is unclear. The last part of the DNA fits TRBJ2-5 better; the J call may be wrong. Germline V lookup: CDR1 MDHEN, CDR2 SYDVKM. The CDR3 spans 15 residues. This CDR3 reads CASVTAETYQETQYF. The CDR3 DNA reads TGTGCCAGCGTTACGGCGGAGACGTACCAAGAGACCCAGTACTTC.

This chain links TRBV7-2 with TRBJ2-7; possibly TRBD1 or TRBD2 for D (5 bases each). The CDR3 spans 13 residues. Germline V gene sequence: CDR1 SGHTA, CDR2 FQGNSA. Trimming took 1 base from V and 12 from J, leaving 16 bases between them. Written as DNA, the CDR3 is TGTGCCAGCAGCTTAGAGTCTGGGGGTGTTCGGTACTTC. It yields the protein CASSLESGGVRYF.

This chain links TRBV20-1 with TRBJ1-2, with 9 positions matching TRBD1. The CDR3 is 15 residues long. The germline V gene encodes CDR1 DFQATT and CDR2 SNEGSKA (reference sequence). V was clipped by 6 bases and J by 0 bases; unmatched bases: 8. The CDR3 reads CSAIGGTGSNYGYTF. The CDR3 nucleotides read TGCAGTGCCATTGGGGGGACAGGGTCTAACTATGGCTACACCTTC.

The genes are TRBV13 and TRBJ2-1, with TRBD2 matching 11 bases. Germline V lookup: CDR1 PRHDT, CDR2 FYEKMQ (reference sequence). After removal of 4 bases from V and 8 bases from J, the junction contained 7 bases not matched to a gene. CDR3 length: 15 residues. In nucleotides, the CDR3 is TGTGCCAGCAGCTCCTTACTAGCGGGAGACTATGAGCAGTTCTTC. It codes for CASSSLLAGDYEQFF.

This chain links TRBV7-9 with TRBJ1-1, with 8 bases lining up with TRBD1. Germline CDR1 reads SEHNR; CDR2 reads FQNEAQ (reference sequence). V gave up 4 bases and J gave up 11 bases; unmatched junction bases: 12. This CDR3 has 14 amino acids. As DNA, the CDR3 is TGTGCCAGCAGCTCCTCTGGACAGGGCTTAGAGGCTTTCTTT. It yields the protein CASSSSGQGLEAFF. Full variable domain (outside the CDR3, taken from reference TRBV7-9 and TRBJ1-1): DTGVSQNPRHKITKRGQNVTFRCDPISEHNRLYWYRQTLGQGPEFLTYFQNEAQLEKSRLLSDRFSAERPKGSFSTLEIQRTEQGDSAMYLCASSSSGQGLEAFFGQGTRLTVV.

This clonotype was counted once. V gene TRBV7-2 combines with J gene TRBJ2-3, with TRBD2 as a possible D gene (5 bases). Germline assignment: CDR1 SGHTA and CDR2 FQGNSA. This CDR3 has 15 amino acids. V gave up 6 bases and J gave up 4 bases, with 17 bases separating them. The CDR3 here is CASRSRSGSADTQYF. In DNA, the CDR3 is TGTGCCAGCAGGAGTAGGAGCGGAAGCGCAGATACGCAGTATTTT.

The CDR3 bases are TGTGCCACCAGTGATGTGAGGACTAGCGGGAACAATGAGCAGTTCTTC. Translation gives CATSDVRTSGNNEQFF. The chain uses TRBV24-1 and TRBJ2-1, with 12 bases aligning to TRBD2. Germline lookup yields CDR1 KGHDR and CDR2 SFDVKD. The CDR3 has 16 amino acids. J gave up 5 bases and V 3 bases, and 4 bases lay outside the gene matches.

Worth noting for this clonotype: The junction differs from germline at one of its ends, possibly a read error. The chain combines TRBV5-1 with TRBJ1-2; weak D call: TRBD1 (6 bases). Germline lookup yields CDR1 SGHRS and CDR2 YFSETQ. There are 15 residues in the CDR3. The CDR3 loop reads CASSTTGDTNYGHTF. In DNA, the CDR3 is TGCGCCAGCAGCACGACAGGAGATACTAACTATGGCCACACCTTC.

The rearrangement joins TRBV7-9 to TRBJ1-2; TRBD1 is a possible D gene (6 bases). CDR1 is SEHNR and CDR2 is FQNEAQ in the germline V gene (reference sequence). This CDR3 is built from 15 residues. V was cut by 4 bases and J by 9 bases, with 21 bases left in between. The CDR3 DNA sequence: TGTGCCAGCAGCTCACTCCCCGGGCCTGACAGGAGCTACACCTTC. This sequence encodes CASSSLPGPDRSYTF.

This clonotype was observed a handful of times. J is TRBJ1-2 and V is TRBV4-2; D call uncertain. The CDR3 spans 14 residues. The germline V gene encodes CDR1 LGHNA and CDR2 YNFKEQ. V lost 0 bases and J 3 bases, leaving 8 bases between the germline ends. The CDR3 here is CASSQDPGDYGYTF. The CDR3 coding sequence is TGTGCCAGCAGCCAAGATCCGGGAGACTATGGCTACACCTTC.

There are a few counts of this clonotype. The V call is TRBV6-5, the J call TRBJ2-7; either TRBD1 or TRBD2 may supply D (5 bases each). Germline V gives CDR1 MNHEY, CDR2 SVGAGI. Trimming took off 2 bases at V and 6 bases at J, with 11 bases between the two ends. The CDR3 totals 13 residues. CDR3: CASSYGFGAEQYF. CDR3 bases: TGTGCCAGCAGTTACGGGTTCGGGGCCGAGCAGTACTTC.

This clonotype was seen only once. This chain joins TRBV27 and TRBJ2-1, with D tentatively TRBD1 or TRBD2 (6 bases each). CDR3 length: 14 residues. V lost 7 bases and J 2 bases, leaving 12 bases between the germline ends. The germline V gene encodes CDR1 MNHEY and CDR2 SMNVEV (reference sequence). CDR3 DNA: TGTGCCAGCAAGGAGGGGGGAGCCTACAATGAGCAGTTCTTC. It codes for CASKEGGAYNEQFF.

In its sample, this clonotype was seen a few times. The rearrangement links TRBV27 to TRBJ1-4; no definite D call. CDR3 length: 13 residues. CDR1 MNHEY and CDR2 SMNVEV come from the germline V gene (reference sequence). The V end lost 6 bases, the J end lost 16 bases, and 21 bases lay between the germline ends. The CDR3 here is CASRGVTSEKTFF. CDR3 nucleotides: TGTGCCAGCAGGGGAGTAACATCCGAAAAAACGTTTTTT.

This clonotype came up a few times. V gene TRBV20-1 combines with J gene TRBJ2-3; TRBD2 aligns across 8 bases. With 7 bases clipped from V and 1 base from J, the junction kept 10 bases outside the gene matches. The CDR3 length is 15 residues. Germline lookup yields CDR1 DFQATT and CDR2 SNEGSKA (reference sequence). The CDR3 loop reads CSGAGKTSGTDTQYF. The CDR3 bases are TGCAGTGGGGCCGGAAAGACTAGCGGCACAGATACGCAGTATTTT.